This is a list of T cell receptor beta chains from one sample in a study of T-cell reconstitution after alpha-beta-depleted transplantation in children. TCRdb passed the PCR reads through MiXCR, listing each CDR3 protein once. The table lists about 870,000 distinct CDR3 sequences, 16% of them singletons, with about 5% in the top ten. The sequences come from PBMCs, mostly from graft donor cells, collected 360 days after TCRalphabeta/CD19-depleted stem cell transplant. Source of these receptors: a male patient aged 5 to 17 who had a stem cell transplant for acute lymphoblastic leukemia, so the T cells may come from the graft donor. CDR3s include the opening cysteine and the closing phenylalanine or tryptophan. The D gene is left open where the match is weak. Not all rows give a size; the values are once, few, many and, for expanded clones, a class.

d_call	j_call	v_call	clone_size	cdr3_aa	cdr3_nt
TRBD1	TRBJ1-4	TRBV5-1	NA	CASSLPGGQEEKLFF	TGCGCCAGCAGCTTGCCCGGGGGACAGGAGGAAAAACTGTTTTTT
NA	TRBJ2-2	TRBV12-3/TRBV12-4	NA	CASSKGLSNAGELFF	TGTGCCAGCAGCAAAGGACTTTCGAACGCCGGGGAGCTGTTTTTT
TRBD2	TRBJ2-1	TRBV4-1	few	CASSPGLAVAGGNEQFF	TGCGCCAGCAGCCCGGGACTAGCGGTAGCAGGGGGCAATGAGCAGTTCTTC
NA	TRBJ1-6	TRBV9	few	CASSVEVQPDSPLHF	TGTGCCAGCAGCGTAGAGGTCCAGCCGGATTCACCCCTCCACTTT
NA	TRBJ2-5	TRBV7-2	few	CASSSAGTQQETQYF	TGTGCCAGCAGCTCCGCCGGGACACAGCAAGAGACCCAGTACTTC
TRBD1	TRBJ2-3	TRBV7-9	few	CASSSLGQRTDTQYF	TGTGCCAGCAGCAGTCTGGGACAGCGGACAGATACGCAGTATTTT
NA	TRBJ2-7	TRBV4-2	NA	CASSQGYSRDSLWEQYF	TGTGCCAGCAGCCAAGGGTATTCCCGGGACTCCCTATGGGAGCAGTACTTC
NA	TRBJ2-2	TRBV3-1	NA	CASSQGGSGELFF	TGTGCCAGCAGCCAAGGAGGGTCCGGGGAGCTGTTTTTT
TRBD1	TRBJ1-2	TRBV10-3	few	CAIKGGGADYGYTF	TGTGCCATCAAGGGAGGGGGCGCGGACTATGGCTACACCTTC
NA	TRBJ1-3	TRBV6-5	NA	CASSYEGFGNTIYF	TGTGCCAGCAGTTACGAAGGCTTTGGAAACACCATATATTTT
NA	TRBJ2-7	TRBV4-2	NA	CASSQDGLRSVAPAF	TGTGCCAGCAGCCAAGATGGCCTCCGGTCGGTAGCGCCGGCCTTC
TRBD2	TRBJ2-3	TRBV20-1	NA	CSVVWGRGHTDTQYF	TGCAGTGTCGTTTGGGGGAGGGGTCACACAGATACGCAGTATTTT
NA	TRBJ1-1	TRBV20-1	few	CSATDGPNTEAFF	TGCAGTGCTACGGACGGCCCGAACACTGAAGCTTTCTTT
NA	TRBJ2-2	TRBV7-6	NA	CASRLLRGQNTGELFF	TGTGCCAGCAGGTTGCTCCGGGGACAGAACACCGGGGAGCTGTTTTTT
NA	TRBJ2-7	TRBV20-1	few	CSAEFDRNSYEQYF	TGCAGTGCCGAATTTGACAGGAACTCCTACGAGCAGTACTTC
NA	TRBJ2-1	TRBV5-1	NA	CASGPTVSYNEQFF	TGCGCCAGCGGACCGACTGTCTCCTACAATGAGCAGTTCTTC
TRBD1	TRBJ1-5	TRBV27	few	CASSLFGTGPSHSNQPQHF	TGTGCCAGCAGTTTATTCGGGACAGGGCCGAGTCATAGCAATCAGCCCCAGCATTTT
TRBD2	TRBJ2-1	TRBV7-2	NA	CASSPAPGLAGAPPYNEQFF	TGTGCCAGCAGCCCCGCTCCAGGACTAGCGGGAGCCCCCCCTTACAATGAGCAGTTCTTC
TRBD1	TRBJ1-5	TRBV19	few	CASSIRRTGDQPQHF	TGTGCCAGTAGTATAAGGCGGACAGGGGATCAGCCCCAGCATTTT
NA	TRBJ1-1	TRBV18	few	CASSPNTLNTEAFF	TGTGCCAGCTCACCAAACACTCTGAACACTGAAGCTTTCTTT
NA	TRBJ2-7	TRBV27	NA	CASGNYGGPYEQYF	TGTGCCAGCGGAAACTACGGGGGGCCCTACGAGCAGTACTTC
NA	TRBJ1-1	TRBV20-1	NA	CSASPRRDAEAFF	TGCAGTGCTAGCCCTCGAAGAGATGCTGAAGCTTTCTTT
TRBD2	TRBJ2-7	TRBV12-3/TRBV12-4	NA	CASSSRAGAPYEQYF	TGTGCCAGCAGTTCCCGAGCGGGAGCCCCCTACGAGCAGTACTTC
NA	TRBJ2-5	TRBV28	NA	CASSPLTRETQYF	TGTGCCAGCAGTCCGCTGACTCGGGAGACCCAGTACTTC
NA	TRBJ2-1	TRBV5-4	NA	CASSLAAHEQFF	TGTGCCAGCAGCTTGGCCGCGCATGAGCAGTTCTTC
NA	TRBJ2-5	TRBV5-1	once	CASMRAALSRAQYF	TGCGCCAGCATGCGGGCTGCTCTGAGTCGAGCCCAGTACTTC
NA	TRBJ1-1	TRBV9	many	CASSVQGRAEAFF	TGTGCCAGCAGCGTACAGGGGAGAGCTGAAGCTTTCTTT
TRBD1	TRBJ2-1	TRBV27	few	CASSLFPSGQGSGNEQFF	TGTGCCAGCAGTTTATTCCCCTCCGGACAGGGGTCGGGGAATGAGCAGTTCTTC
NA	TRBJ1-1	TRBV6-5	NA	CASSYIGLGGEAFF	TGTGCCAGCAGTTACATAGGGTTAGGGGGTGAAGCTTTCTTT
TRBD1	TRBJ2-7	TRBV4-1	NA	CASSQDLRDRLSYEQYF	TGCGCCAGCAGCCAAGATTTGCGGGACAGGCTTTCCTACGAGCAGTACTTC
NA	TRBJ1-5	TRBV20-1	few	CSARDGGYSNQPQHF	TGCAGTGCTAGAGATGGGGGATATAGCAATCAGCCCCAGCATTTT
NA	TRBJ1-2	TRBV29-1	few	CSVGLYYGYTF	TGCAGCGTGGGCCTATACTATGGCTACACCTTC
NA	TRBJ1-4	TRBV6-5	once	CASSYEGTPNEKLFF	TGTGCCAGCAGTTACGAAGGGACCCCGAATGAAAAACTGTTTTTT
NA	TRBJ1-6	TRBV6-5	few	CASSYSSRNSPLHF	TGTGCCAGCAGTTACTCGAGTAGGAATTCACCCCTCCACTTT
NA	TRBJ1-4	TRBV2	NA	CASSEVPSTGSIEKLFF	TGTGCCAGCAGTGAGGTCCCATCGACAGGAAGTATAGAAAAACTGTTTTTT
NA	TRBJ1-1	TRBV12-3/TRBV12-4	few	CASSLGEGLHPEAFF	TGTGCCAGCAGTTTAGGAGAGGGGTTACATCCTGAAGCTTTCTTT
TRBD2	TRBJ2-7	TRBV12-3/TRBV12-4	few	CASSRREGLHEQYF	TGTGCCAGCAGTAGACGGGAGGGCCTCCACGAGCAGTACTTC
TRBD2	TRBJ2-7	TRBV9	few	CASSVDSGTSYEQYF	TGTGCCAGCAGCGTAGATAGCGGGACCTCCTACGAGCAGTACTTC
TRBD1	TRBJ2-7	TRBV7-2	NA	CASSAYRGSSYEQYF	TGTGCCAGCAGCGCATACAGGGGGAGCTCCTACGAGCAGTACTTC
TRBD1	TRBJ2-7	TRBV4-1	few	CASSQTQGYYEQYF	TGCGCCAGCAGCCAGACACAGGGGTATTACGAGCAGTACTTC
NA	TRBJ2-2	TRBV29-1	many	CSVWEGGTPGELFF	TGCAGCGTTTGGGAAGGCGGGACTCCCGGGGAGCTGTTTTTT
TRBD2	TRBJ2-7	TRBV5-1	NA	CASSFLGGRAYEQYF	TGCGCCAGCAGCTTTCTCGGCGGGAGGGCCTACGAGCAGTACTTC
TRBD2	TRBJ2-3	TRBV4-1	NA	CASSPPGGGGPDTQYF	TGCGCCAGCAGTCCCCCGGGGGGCGGGGGGCCGGATACGCAGTATTTT
NA	TRBJ2-3	TRBV6-2/TRBV6-3	once	CASRQTSGGSGTQYF	TGTGCCAGCAGACAGACATCCGGAGGGAGCGGAACGCAGTATTTT
NA	TRBJ2-7	TRBV29-1	NA	CSVEKGLYEQYF	TGCAGCGTTGAGAAGGGACTCTACGAGCAGTACTTC
NA	TRBJ2-6	TRBV20-1	NA	CSAEQGPLAGANVLTF	TGCAGTGCTGAACAGGGTCCACTGGCTGGGGCCAACGTCCTGACTTTC
TRBD1	TRBJ2-7	TRBV5-1	NA	CASSGGTGVYEQYF	TGCGCCAGCAGCGGGGGGACAGGCGTCTACGAGCAGTACTTC
NA	TRBJ1-1	TRBV11-2	NA	CASSLWQAITEAFF	TGTGCCAGCAGCTTGTGGCAGGCAATCACTGAAGCTTTCTTT